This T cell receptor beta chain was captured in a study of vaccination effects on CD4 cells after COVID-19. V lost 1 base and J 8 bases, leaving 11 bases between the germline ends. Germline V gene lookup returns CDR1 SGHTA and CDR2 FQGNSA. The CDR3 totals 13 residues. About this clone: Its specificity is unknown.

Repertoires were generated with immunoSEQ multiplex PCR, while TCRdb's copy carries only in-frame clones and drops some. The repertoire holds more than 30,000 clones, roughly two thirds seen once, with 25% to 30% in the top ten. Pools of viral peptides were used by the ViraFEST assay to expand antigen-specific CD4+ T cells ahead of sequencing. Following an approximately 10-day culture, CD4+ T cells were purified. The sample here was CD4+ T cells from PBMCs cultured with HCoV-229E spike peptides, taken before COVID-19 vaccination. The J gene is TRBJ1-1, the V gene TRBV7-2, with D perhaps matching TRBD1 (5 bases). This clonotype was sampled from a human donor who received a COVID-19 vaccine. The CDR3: CASSLEVGGEAFF. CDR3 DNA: TGTGCCAGCAGCTTAGAAGTGGGGGGAGAAGCTTTCTTT.